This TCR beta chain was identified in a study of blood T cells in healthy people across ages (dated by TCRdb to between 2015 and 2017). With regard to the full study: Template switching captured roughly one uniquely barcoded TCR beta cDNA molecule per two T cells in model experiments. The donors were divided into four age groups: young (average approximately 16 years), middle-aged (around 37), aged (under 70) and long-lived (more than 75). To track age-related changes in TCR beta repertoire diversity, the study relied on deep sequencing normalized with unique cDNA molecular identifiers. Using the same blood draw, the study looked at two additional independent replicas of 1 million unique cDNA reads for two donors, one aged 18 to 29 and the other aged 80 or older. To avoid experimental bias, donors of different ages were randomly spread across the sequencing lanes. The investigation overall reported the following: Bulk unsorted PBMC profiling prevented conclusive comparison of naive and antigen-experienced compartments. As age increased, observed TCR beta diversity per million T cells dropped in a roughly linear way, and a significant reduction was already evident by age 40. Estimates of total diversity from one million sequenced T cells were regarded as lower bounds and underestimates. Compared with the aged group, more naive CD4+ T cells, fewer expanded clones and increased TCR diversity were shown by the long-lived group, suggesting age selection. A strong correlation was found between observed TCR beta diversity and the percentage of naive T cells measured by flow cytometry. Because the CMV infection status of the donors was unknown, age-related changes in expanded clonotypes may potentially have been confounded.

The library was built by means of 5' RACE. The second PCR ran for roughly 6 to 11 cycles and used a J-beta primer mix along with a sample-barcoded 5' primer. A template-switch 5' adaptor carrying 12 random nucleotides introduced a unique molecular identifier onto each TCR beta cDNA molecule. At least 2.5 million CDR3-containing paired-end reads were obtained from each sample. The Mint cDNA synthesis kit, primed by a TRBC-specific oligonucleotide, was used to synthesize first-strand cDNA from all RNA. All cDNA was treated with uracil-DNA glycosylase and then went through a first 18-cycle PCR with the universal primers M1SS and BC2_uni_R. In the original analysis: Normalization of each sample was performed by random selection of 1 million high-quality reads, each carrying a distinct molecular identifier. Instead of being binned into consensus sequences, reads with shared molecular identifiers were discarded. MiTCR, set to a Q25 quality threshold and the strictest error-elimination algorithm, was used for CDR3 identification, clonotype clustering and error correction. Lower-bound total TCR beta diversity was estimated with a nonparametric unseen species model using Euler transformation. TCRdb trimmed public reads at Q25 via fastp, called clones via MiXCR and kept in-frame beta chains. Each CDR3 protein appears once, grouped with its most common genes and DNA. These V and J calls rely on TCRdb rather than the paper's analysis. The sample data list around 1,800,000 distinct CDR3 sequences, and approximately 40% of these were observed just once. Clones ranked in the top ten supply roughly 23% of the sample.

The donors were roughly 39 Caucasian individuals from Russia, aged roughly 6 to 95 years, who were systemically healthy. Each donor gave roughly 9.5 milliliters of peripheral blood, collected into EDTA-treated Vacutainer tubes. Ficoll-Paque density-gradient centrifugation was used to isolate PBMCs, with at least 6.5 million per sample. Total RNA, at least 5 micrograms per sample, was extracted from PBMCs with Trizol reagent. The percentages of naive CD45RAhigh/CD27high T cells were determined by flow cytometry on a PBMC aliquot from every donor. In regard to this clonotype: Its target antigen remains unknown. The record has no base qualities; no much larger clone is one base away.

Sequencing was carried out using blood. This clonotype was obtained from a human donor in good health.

CDR3 region: CASSYSGRAPTYEQYF. At the DNA level, the sequence is TGTGCCAGCAGTTACTCGGGGAGGGCTCCAACCTACGAGCAGTACTTC. The sequence is built from TRBV6-2 or TRBV6-3 and TRBJ2-7; 7 junctional bases match TRBD2. The cysteine opens and the phenylalanine closes a CDR3 of 16 amino acids. Only the CDR3 DNA is retained, 48 bases long and in frame from the first base. Trimming leaves V shorter by 0 bases and J shorter by 2 bases, with the junction holding 7 bases beyond the gene matches. CDR1 and CDR2 (MNHEY, SVGEGT) derive from the germline V gene.